This entry features one T cell receptor (beta chain) sequence. The antigen is unknown. The data belong to a study of cytomegalovirus exposure and HLA in healthy donors. Study-wide results and limits: In the analysis, some V segments, TRBV6-2 and TRBV6-3 included, were excluded as indistinguishable.

Deletions cut 4 bases from V and 0 bases from J, with 11 bases between. This CDR3 is built from 15 residues. Germline loops: CDR1 SGHDN, CDR2 FVKESK. Vbeta (60) and Jbeta (13) primers were used in the PCR. The repertoire was sequenced with immunoSEQ multiplex PCR; TCRdb's copy has only in-frame clones and lacks some. The sample includes 150,000 to 200,000 clones, 60% to 80% seen only once; the top ten take more than 12%. All donors participated as healthy donors of bone marrow. This receptor was obtained from a man aged 45-65 years in good health and CMV-seropositive. Sequencing was carried out using PBMCs. The chain uses TRBV14 and TRBJ2-3; D is possibly TRBD2 (6 bases). The CDR3 DNA follows: TGTGCCAGCAGCCTGGGACTGGGTAGCACAGATACGCAGTATTTT. Residues: CASSLGLGSTDTQYF.